These 20 T cell receptor beta chains share one sample of origin, sequenced in a study of CD8 T cells in Susac syndrome. Reverse transcription used roughly 0.45 to 1 ug RNA and random hexamers. TCRdb fed the immunoSEQ multiplex PCR reads into MiXCR, producing one record per CDR3 protein. The sample consists of hundreds of thousands of distinct CDR3 sequences, approximately 92% of them appearing once. Sequences were obtained from CD4+ T cells from PBMCs. The receptors shown here come from a human donor with multiple sclerosis.

The chain joins TRBV29-1 to TRBJ2-5; 10 bases are a match to TRBD1. This CDR3 region has 14 residues. CDR1 SQVTM and CDR2 ANQGSEA come from the germline V gene. V lost 6 bases to trimming and J lost 7 bases; unmatched junction nucleotides: 11. CDR3 in amino acids: CSVEPGQGRGTQYF. CDR3 sequence (DNA): TGCAGCGTCGAACCGGGACAGGGGCGCGGGACCCAGTACTTC. Looking up the rest from reference TRBV29-1 and TRBJ2-5 gives the full variable domain: SAVISQKPSRDICQRGTSLTIQCQVDSQVTMMFWYRQQPGQSLTLIATANQGSEATYESGFVIDKFPISRPNLTFSTLTVSNMSPEDSSIYLCSVEPGQGRGTQYFGPGTRLLVL.

This clonotype was observed once. The gene calls are TRBV7-2 and TRBJ2-1; TRBD2 agrees at 7 bases. With V trimmed by 4 bases and J by 8 bases, 8 bases remained unmatched. Germline assignment: CDR1 SGHTA and CDR2 FQGNSA. The CDR3 spans 14 residues. This CDR3 reads CASSWSGIDHEQFF. CDR3 nucleotide sequence: TGTGCCAGCAGCTGGAGCGGGATCGATCATGAGCAGTTCTTC.

The rearrangement joins TRBV15 to TRBJ2-2, with D possibly matching TRBD2 (6 bases). This CDR3 spans 18 amino acids. V lost 0 bases, J lost 4 bases, and 18 bases lay in between. Germline V gene data show CDR1 as LNHNV and CDR2 as YYDKDF (reference sequence). This CDR3 reads CATSREWTLAEITGELFF. CDR3 bases: TGTGCCACCAGCAGAGAGTGGACCTTAGCGGAAATCACCGGGGAGCTGTTTTTT.

The rearrangement uses TRBV5-1 and TRBJ2-2, with 9 bases that match TRBD2. Per the germline V gene, CDR1 is SGHRS and CDR2 is YFSETQ. The trim removed 0 bases at V and 5 bases at J, leaving 5 bases unmatched. The CDR3 extends over 16 amino acids. CDR3 residues: CASSLVAGAQTGELFF. For the CDR3, the DNA is TGCGCCAGCAGCTTGGTAGCGGGGGCCCAAACCGGGGAGCTGTTTTTT.

The gene calls are TRBV12-3 or TRBV12-4 and TRBJ1-5, with 8 bases aligning to TRBD1. The CDR3 is 17 residues long. Trimming removed 7 bases from V and 2 bases from J; junction bases left unmatched: 13. This chain's CDR3 is CASTRQGTVFGNQPQHF. The DNA for the CDR3 is TGTGCCAGCACTCGACAGGGGACCGTATTTGGCAATCAGCCCCAGCATTTT.

This clonotype was recorded a few times. For the CDR3, the DNA is TGTGCCAGCAGCCAAGCGGCTACCAATGAGCAGTTCTTC. Translated: CASSQAATNEQFF. The V gene is TRBV3-1, the J gene TRBJ2-1, with unresolved D. The CDR3 covers 13 residues. Germline V gene sequence: CDR1 LGHDT, CDR2 YNNKEL (reference sequence). V lost 1 base, J lost 6 bases, and 7 bases lay in between.

This rearrangement joins TRBV5-1 to TRBJ2-2; TRBD1 is a possible D gene (6 bases). The ends were cut back, 5 bases at V and 0 bases at J, with 8 bases in the middle. This CDR3 is built from 14 residues. Germline V gives CDR1 SGHRS, CDR2 YFSETQ. In nucleotides, the CDR3 is TGCGCCAGCAGGTCAGGGGCGAACACCGGGGAGCTGTTTTTT. It specifies CASRSGANTGELFF.

The J gene is TRBJ1-1, the V gene TRBV3-1; no reliable D call. V lost 0 bases and J 5 bases, leaving 10 bases between the germline ends. This CDR3 spans 14 amino acids. Germline V CDR1 and CDR2: LGHDT, YNNKEL (reference sequence). Written as DNA, the CDR3 is TGTGCCAGCAGCCAAGATATCGTAGGTACTGAAGCTTTCTTT. Encoded protein: CASSQDIVGTEAFF.

The genes are TRBV20-1 and TRBJ1-2, with 7 bases aligning to TRBD1. CDR1 DFQATT and CDR2 SNEGSKA come from the germline V gene (reference sequence). V lost 4 bases to trimming and J lost 6 bases; unmatched junction nucleotides: 11. The CDR3 covers 14 residues. The CDR3 DNA sequence: TGCAGTGCTACCACACTAGGGGGCAGGGATGGCTACACCTTC. Translated, it gives CSATTLGGRDGYTF.

The CDR3 here is CSAREQGGGYEQYF. The CDR3 DNA is TGCAGTGCTAGAGAACAGGGAGGGGGATACGAGCAGTACTTC. This chain links TRBV20-1 with TRBJ2-7; possible D gene TRBD2, 7 bases. The CDR3 totals 14 residues. The germline gives CDR1 DFQATT, CDR2 SNEGSKA (reference sequence). V lost 0 bases and J lost 4, with 13 bases in between.

The V and J genes are TRBV29-1 and TRBJ2-1, with D maybe TRBD2 (6 bases). This CDR3 has 13 amino acids. V was pared by 4 bases and J by 6 bases, with 13 bases between. CDR1 SQVTM and CDR2 ANQGSEA come from the germline V gene. CDR3 DNA sequence: TGCAGCGTTGTTCGCCTAGCGAGCAATGAGCAGTTCTTC. Its protein product is CSVVRLASNEQFF.

The chain joins TRBV19 to TRBJ2-5, with D unresolved. The V end lost 4 bases, the J end lost 2 bases, and 11 bases lay between the germline ends. This CDR3 has 14 residues. Germline values: CDR1 LNHDA, CDR2 SQIVND (reference sequence). The CDR3 is CASSSQSLQETQYF. In DNA, the CDR3 is TGTGCCAGTAGTAGCCAATCCTTACAAGAGACCCAGTACTTC.

The rearrangement joins TRBV19 to TRBJ2-2; D possibly corresponds to TRBD2 (6 bases). Germline CDR1 LNHDA, CDR2 SQIVND (reference sequence). V was cut by 7 bases and J by 4 bases, with 19 bases left in between. CDR3 length: 16 amino acids. DNA of the CDR3: TGTGCCAGTACCCCCGGGGGATCTAAGGGCACCGGGGAGCTGTTTTTT. This translates into CASTPGGSKGTGELFF.

The chain has TRBV30 and TRBJ2-7, with D possibly being TRBD2 (5 bases). This CDR3 region has 11 residues. V was clipped by 1 base and J by 6 bases, with 7 bases between them. Germline V gene data show CDR1 as GTSNPN and CDR2 as SVGIG (reference sequence). The CDR3 loop reads CAWSDRGEQYF. CDR3 bases: TGTGCCTGGAGTGACCGGGGCGAGCAGTACTTC.

The V call is TRBV3-1, the J call TRBJ2-7; D not resolved. Germline CDR1 LGHDT, CDR2 YNNKEL (reference sequence). The V end was cut by 1 base, the J end by 2 bases, with 12 bases between. This CDR3 is 15 amino acids long. CDR3: CASSQGIAEPYEQYF. CDR3 coding DNA: TGTGCCAGCAGCCAAGGTATAGCAGAGCCCTACGAGCAGTACTTC.

The V and J genes are TRBV29-1 and TRBJ2-2; D not certain. This CDR3 has 12 amino acids. The germline V and J ends were trimmed by 4 bases and 4 bases, with 7 bases remaining between them. CDR1 and CDR2 (germline): SQVTM, ANQGSEA. The CDR3 region is CSVGRTTGELFF. Here the CDR3 DNA reads TGCAGCGTTGGCAGGACCACCGGGGAGCTGTTTTTT.

In the case of this clonotype: At one boundary the junction diverges from the germline segment, which might be a read error. Here the CDR3 reads CASSLEPGLSYEQYF. The CDR3 DNA is TGTGCCAGTAGTCTAGAACCGGGACTCTCGTACGAGCAGTACTTC. The V and J genes are TRBV19 and TRBJ2-7; a possible D gene is TRBD2 (6 bases). The CDR3 covers 15 residues. Germline V gene sequence: CDR1 LNHDA, CDR2 SQIVND (reference sequence).

This CDR3 reads CSASRGTDTQYF. CDR3 sequence (DNA): TGCAGTGCTAGCAGGGGCACAGATACGCAGTATTTT. The V and J genes are TRBV20-1 and TRBJ2-3; D may be TRBD1 (5 bases). The ends were cut back, 3 bases at V and 1 base at J, with 5 bases in the middle. Germline V gene lookup returns CDR1 DFQATT and CDR2 SNEGSKA (reference sequence). The CDR3 runs to 12 residues.

The V call is TRBV4-1, the J call TRBJ2-1; 10 bases align to TRBD2. The CDR3 has 16 residues. The germline V gene has CDR1 MGHRA and CDR2 YSYEKL. V shed 1 base and J 4 bases; nucleotides not matched to a gene: 4. CDR3 nucleotide sequence: TGCGCCAGCAGCCAAGCGAGCGGGGGGGGTTACAATGAGCAGTTCTTC. Translated, it gives CASSQASGGGYNEQFF.

The chain employs TRBV29-1 and TRBJ1-1; D remains ambiguous. Per germline, CDR1 SQVTM and CDR2 ANQGSEA. This CDR3 comprises 14 residues. V shed 0 bases and J shed 1 base, with 9 bases lying between them. The CDR3: CSVEDRSRNTEAFF. CDR3 in DNA: TGCAGCGTTGAAGATCGTTCCCGGAACACTGAAGCTTTCTTT. Together with reference TRBV29-1 and TRBJ1-1, the CDR3 gives the full variable domain: SAVISQKPSRDICQRGTSLTIQCQVDSQVTMMFWYRQQPGQSLTLIATANQGSEATYESGFVIDKFPISRPNLTFSTLTVSNMSPEDSSIYLCSVEDRSRNTEAFFGQGTRLTVV.